The sequence of this T cell receptor beta chain was determined in a study of CD8 T cells in Susac syndrome. Across the whole study: The Susac syndrome patients were therapy-naive, on corticosteroids, or on intravenous immunoglobulin alone at blood draw.

The RNA input was roughly 0.45 to 1 ug, and it was reverse transcribed with random hexamers. Across 54 Vbeta and 13 Jbeta, immunoSEQ multiplex PCR amplified TCR beta CDR3. TCRdb fed the immunoSEQ multiplex PCR reads into MiXCR, producing one record per CDR3 protein. The sample holds 200,000 to 300,000 distinct CDR3 sequences, around 96% seen once. CD8+ and CD4+ blood T cells underwent TCR beta sequencing. TEMRA cells were FACS-enriched, and CD8+ and CD4+ T cells were isolated negatively. Trimming took off 0 bases at V and 4 bases at J, with 13 bases between the two ends. This CDR3 region has 15 residues. The germline V gene encodes CDR1 SGDLS and CDR2 YYNGEE.

The receptor was isolated from a human donor with Susac syndrome. V is TRBV9 and J is TRBJ1-2; D is perhaps TRBD1 (5 bases). Sequencing was performed on CD4+ T cells from PBMCs. The CDR3 here is CASSVDPGKGYGYTF. The CDR3 bases are TGTGCCAGCAGCGTAGATCCAGGGAAGGGCTATGGCTACACCTTC.